These 10 T cell receptor beta chains were sequenced from one sample in a study of cytomegalovirus exposure and HLA in healthy donors. Clones were sequenced by immunoSEQ multiplex PCR, and TCRdb holds only the in-frame ones, with some missing. The table records roughly 49,000 clones, about 94% of them present only once. Input material: PBMCs. These receptors were taken from a woman aged 18-29 years in good health and CMV-seropositive.

The genes are TRBV29-1 and TRBJ2-7; 9 bases fit TRBD1. CDR3 length equals 14 residues. Germline V gene data show CDR1 as SQVTM and CDR2 as ANQGSEA. V was pared by 1 base and J by 0 bases, with 1 base of the junction left unmatched. CDR3 DNA: TGCAGCGTTGAAGGGACAGGGGACTCCTACGAGCAGTACTTC. Translating it yields CSVEGTGDSYEQYF.

The CDR3 DNA sequence: TGTGCCAGCAGCTCCATCTACGAGCAGTACTTC. Translation gives CASSSIYEQYF. This chain connects TRBV11-2 to TRBJ2-7; no clear D gene. The CDR3 contains 11 residues. The V gene lost 4 bases and the J gene lost 3 bases, with 4 bases spanning the gap. CDR1 SGHAT and CDR2 FQNNGV come from the germline V gene.

In its sample, this clone was seen once. The chain carries TRBV6-1 and TRBJ1-3; tentatively, D is TRBD1 (5 bases). The CDR3 has 12 amino acids. Trimming shortened V by 7 bases and J by 1 base, and 5 bases separated the two germline ends. Germline CDR1 reads MNHNS; CDR2 reads SASEGT. CDR3 sequence reads: CASKGSGNTIYF. CDR3 bases: TGTGCCAGCAAGGGGTCTGGAAACACCATATATTTT.

The gene calls are TRBV5-1 and TRBJ2-1; possible D gene TRBD2, 5 bases. Between the trimmed V and J ends, which lost 0 bases and 8 bases, there was a span of 12 bases. Germline V CDR1 and CDR2: SGHRS, YFSETQ. The CDR3 spans 14 residues. The CDR3 bases are TGCGCCAGCAGCTTGGTTGTGGGAGACCATGAGCAGTTCTTC. Its protein product is CASSLVVGDHEQFF. Looking up the rest from reference TRBV5-1 and TRBJ2-1 gives the full variable domain: KAGVTQTPRYLIKTRGQQVTLSCSPISGHRSVSWYQQTPGQGLQFLFEYFSETQRNKGNFPGRFSGRQFSNSRSEMNVSTLELGDSALYLCASSLVVGDHEQFFGPGTRLTVL.

This chain joins TRBV7-2 and TRBJ1-3; 7 bases are a match to TRBD1. The CDR3 is 17 residues long. Germline V lookup: CDR1 SGHTA, CDR2 FQGNSA. Trimming took 1 base from V and 0 from J; bases not matched to a gene: 6. CDR3 region: CASSLDRTGISGNTIYF. The CDR3 DNA follows: TGTGCCAGCAGCTTAGACAGGACAGGCATCTCTGGAAACACCATATATTTT.

This clone was counted between two and nine times. This chain joins TRBV28 and TRBJ2-2; 7 positions match TRBD2. CDR1 MDHEN and CDR2 SYDVKM come from the germline V gene. V dropped 5 bases and J dropped 6; count of bases not matched to a gene: 9. This CDR3 contains 15 residues. CDR3 amino acids: CASSTQGLESGELFF. The DNA for the CDR3 is TGTGCCAGCAGTACCCAAGGACTAGAATCCGGGGAGCTGTTTTTT. The whole variable domain, filled in from reference TRBV28 and TRBJ2-2, reads DVKVTQSSRYLVKRTGEKVFLECVQDMDHENMFWYRQDPGLGLRLIYFSYDVKMKEKGDIPEGYSVSREKKERFSLILESASTNQTSMYLCASSTQGLESGELFFGEGSRLTVL.

The chain joins TRBV28 to TRBJ2-7; 9 bases are shared with TRBD1. Germline values: CDR1 MDHEN, CDR2 SYDVKM. After removal of 4 bases from V and 5 bases from J, the junction contained 6 bases not matched to a gene. This CDR3 spans 14 amino acids. The CDR3, as DNA: TGTGCCAGCAGTTCCCCGGGACAGGGCCACGAGCAGTACTTC. It specifies CASSSPGQGHEQYF.

The J gene is TRBJ1-2, the V gene TRBV7-2; D is possibly TRBD1 (5 bases). V was cut by 5 bases and J by 2 bases, with 12 bases left in between. Germline values: CDR1 SGHTA, CDR2 FQGNSA. This CDR3 is 14 amino acids long. CDR3 loop: CASSTEGLNYGYTF. CDR3 sequence (DNA): TGTGCCAGCAGCACCGAGGGACTGAACTATGGCTACACCTTC.

This rearrangement joins TRBV19 to TRBJ1-4, with 7 bases lining up with TRBD1. Germline values: CDR1 LNHDA, CDR2 SQIVND (reference sequence). The junction had 4 bases not matched to a gene; V was cut back by 4 bases and J by 5 bases. The CDR3 consists of 14 residues. The DNA of the CDR3 is TGTGCCAGTAGTACGGACAGGTTAAATGAAAAACTGTTTTTT. Amino acids: CASSTDRLNEKLFF.

For the CDR3, the DNA is TGTGCCAGCAGTTCCGGGACAGGACCCTCACCCCTCCACTTT. Translation: CASSSGTGPSPLHF. The J gene is TRBJ1-6, the V gene TRBV6-5, with 8 bases that match TRBD1. Trimming at V came to 4 bases and at J to 10 bases, leaving 6 bases not matched to a gene. This CDR3 region has 14 residues. CDR1 and CDR2 from the germline V gene are MNHEY and SVGAGI.